Described below is a single T cell receptor (beta chain) sequence and its context. In the naive CD8 group, cells lacked CD45RO and were positively selected for CCR7, so terminally differentiated effector memory CD45RA+ cells were left out. Per sorted-subset replicate PCR, input was 150 to 250 ng DNA, representing around 28,000 T cell genomes. Some clones are missing from TCRdb's copy, which holds only in-frame ones; the method was immunoSEQ multiplex PCR. The repertoire includes some 2 million clones, around 96% of them detected once, and around 1.2% sits in the top ten. The CDR3 spans 15 residues. Per the germline V gene, CDR1 is SGHDT and CDR2 is YYEEEE. V lost 4 bases, J lost 0 bases, and 14 bases lay in between. The data belong to a study of shared clonotypes between healthy human individuals.

This receptor was obtained from a man younger than 35 in good health. The rearrangement joins TRBV5-6 to TRBJ2-7, with a tentative D call TRBD2 (6 bases). Sequenced material: naive CD8+ T cells sorted from blood. CDR3: CASSPPGTGSYEQYF. For the CDR3, the DNA is TGTGCCAGCAGCCCACCCGGGACTGGCTCCTACGAGCAGTACTTC.